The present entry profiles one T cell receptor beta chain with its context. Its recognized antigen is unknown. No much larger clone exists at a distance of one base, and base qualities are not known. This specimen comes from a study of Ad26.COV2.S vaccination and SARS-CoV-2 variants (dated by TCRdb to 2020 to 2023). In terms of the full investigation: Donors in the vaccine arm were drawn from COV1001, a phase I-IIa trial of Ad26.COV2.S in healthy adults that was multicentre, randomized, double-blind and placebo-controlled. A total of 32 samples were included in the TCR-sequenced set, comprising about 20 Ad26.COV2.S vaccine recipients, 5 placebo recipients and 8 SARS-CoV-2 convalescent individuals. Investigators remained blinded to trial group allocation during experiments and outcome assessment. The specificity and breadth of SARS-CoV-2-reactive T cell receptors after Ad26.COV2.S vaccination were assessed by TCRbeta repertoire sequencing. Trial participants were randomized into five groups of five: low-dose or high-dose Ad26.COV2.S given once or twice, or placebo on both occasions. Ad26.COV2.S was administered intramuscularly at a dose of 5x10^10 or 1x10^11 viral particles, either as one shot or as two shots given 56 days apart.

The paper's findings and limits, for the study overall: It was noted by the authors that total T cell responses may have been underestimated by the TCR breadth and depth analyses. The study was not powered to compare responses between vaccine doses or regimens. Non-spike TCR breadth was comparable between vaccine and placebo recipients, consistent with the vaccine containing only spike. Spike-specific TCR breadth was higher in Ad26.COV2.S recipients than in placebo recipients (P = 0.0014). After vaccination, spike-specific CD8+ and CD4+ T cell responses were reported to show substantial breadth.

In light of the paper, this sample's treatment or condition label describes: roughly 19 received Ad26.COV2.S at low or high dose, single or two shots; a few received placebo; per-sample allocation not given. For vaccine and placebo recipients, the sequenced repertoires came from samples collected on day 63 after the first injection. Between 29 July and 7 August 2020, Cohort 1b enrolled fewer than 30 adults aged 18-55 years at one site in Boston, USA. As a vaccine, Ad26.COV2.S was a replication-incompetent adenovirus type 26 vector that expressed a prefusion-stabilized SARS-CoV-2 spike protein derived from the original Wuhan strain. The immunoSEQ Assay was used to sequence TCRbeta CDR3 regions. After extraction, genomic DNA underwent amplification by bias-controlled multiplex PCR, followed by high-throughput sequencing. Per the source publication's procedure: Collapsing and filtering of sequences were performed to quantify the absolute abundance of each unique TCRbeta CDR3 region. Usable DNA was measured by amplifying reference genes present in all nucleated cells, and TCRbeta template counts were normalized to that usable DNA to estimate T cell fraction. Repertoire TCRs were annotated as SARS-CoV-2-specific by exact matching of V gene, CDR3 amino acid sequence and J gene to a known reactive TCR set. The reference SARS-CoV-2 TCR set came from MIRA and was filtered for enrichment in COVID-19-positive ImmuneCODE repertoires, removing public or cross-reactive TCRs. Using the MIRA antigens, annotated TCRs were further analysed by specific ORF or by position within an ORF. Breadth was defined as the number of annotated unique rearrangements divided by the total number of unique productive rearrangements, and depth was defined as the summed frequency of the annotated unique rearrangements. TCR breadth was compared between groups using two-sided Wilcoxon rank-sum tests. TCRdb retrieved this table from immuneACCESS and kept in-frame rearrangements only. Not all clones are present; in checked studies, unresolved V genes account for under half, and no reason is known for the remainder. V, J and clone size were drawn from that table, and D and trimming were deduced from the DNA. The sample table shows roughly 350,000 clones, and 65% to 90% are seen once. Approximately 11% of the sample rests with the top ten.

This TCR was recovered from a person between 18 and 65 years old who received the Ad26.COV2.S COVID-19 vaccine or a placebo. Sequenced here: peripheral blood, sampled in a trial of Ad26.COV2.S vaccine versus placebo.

DNA sequence: TGTGCCAGCAGCCAAGCAGGTAGTGGCGAGCAGTACTTC. This encodes CASSQAGSGEQYF. The rearrangement joined TRBV3-1 (or the pseudogene TRBV3-2) to TRBJ2-7; the D gene is unclear. The CDR3 spans 13 residues, from the cysteine through the phenylalanine. The read is trimmed to its CDR3 DNA, 39 bases read in frame from base 1. CDR1 and CDR2 were assigned from the germline V gene (reference sequence) as LGHDT and YNNKEL. The trim is 1 base for V and 6 bases for J, with a gap of 10 bases between the germline ends.